Following are 4 T cell receptor beta chains from one sample sequenced in a study of blood T cell repertoires in COVID-19. TCRdb's copy holds only in-frame clones and misses some; the assay was immunoSEQ multiplex PCR. This sample yields tens of thousands of clones, of which approximately 78% are seen a single time; 11% to 15% belongs to the top ten. The source material was peripheral blood. The source of these receptors is a human donor with acute or convalescent COVID-19. The donor label of this sample is uncertain.

This chain joins TRBV6-2 or TRBV6-3 and TRBJ1-1; 7 bases fit TRBD1. V shed 2 bases and J 1 base; nucleotides not matched to a gene: 1. This CDR3 spans 14 amino acids. Per the germline V gene, CDR1 is MNHEY and CDR2 is SVGEGT. CDR3 sequence: CASSYGTENTEAFF. In DNA, the CDR3 is TGTGCCAGCAGTTACGGGACAGAGAACACTGAAGCTTTCTTT.

The chain couples TRBV6-5 to TRBJ2-3; a possible D gene is TRBD2 (5 bases). The CDR3 totals 12 residues. Germline values: CDR1 MNHEY, CDR2 SVGAGI. V gave up 8 bases and J gave up 6 bases, with 12 bases separating them. CDR3 DNA sequence: TGTGCCAGCGTTTCAGCGGCCGATACGCAGTATTTT. This translates into CASVSAADTQYF.

The CDR3, as DNA: TGTGCCAGCTCACCACCCGGGGGGGCCACCGGGGAGCTGTTTTTT. It specifies CASSPPGGATGELFF. The V and J genes are TRBV18 and TRBJ2-2, with TRBD2 identical over 8 bases. This CDR3 region has 15 residues. V dropped 0 bases and J dropped 4; count of bases not matched to a gene: 1. CDR1 and CDR2 (germline): KGHSH, LQKENI.

V is TRBV4-3 and J is TRBJ2-1; TRBD2 agrees at 11 bases. The J segment lost 0 bases and the V segment lost 2 bases, leaving 6 bases of the junction unmatched. The CDR3 covers 18 residues. Germline CDR1 and CDR2: LGHNA and YSLEER. CDR3 coding DNA: TGCGCCAGCAGCCAAAGTTTCGGGACTAGCGGCTCCTACAATGAGCAGTTCTTC. The encoded protein is CASSQSFGTSGSYNEQFF.